This note documents a single T cell receptor beta chain sequence. The antigen it binds to is not known. One base away there is no much larger clone; base qualities are not given. Libraries came from the immunoSEQ multiplex PCR assay. A mixture of 60 forward primers for TCR Vbeta segments and 13 reverse primers for TCR Jbeta segments was used in the multiplex PCR. The CDR3 region of rearranged TCR beta genes was amplified from genomic DNA by a multiplex PCR assay. The Illumina HiSeq System was used to sequence the amplified TCR beta libraries as 87-base-pair reads. In the paper's pipeline: A later analysis counted tens of millions of unique TCR beta chains across the 640 or so repertoires, and roughly 11 million of these chains were shared by at least two donors. To remove PCR and sequencing errors, raw reads were error-corrected and collapsed into unique sequences using a nearest-neighbor algorithm that merged closely related sequences. To assign V, D and J gene segments, CDR3 sequences were aligned to IMGT reference sequences. For a sequence to be retained, a match of at least six nucleotides to both a V gene segment and a J gene segment was required. A rearrangement counted as productive if the CDR3 had no stop codons and remained in frame with V and J, and every other rearrangement counted as non-productive. Following IMGT convention, CDR3 was defined as the stretch from the second conserved V-encoded cysteine up to the conserved J-encoded phenylalanine. The earlier analysis of approximately 590 of the donors excluded any sequence lacking an unambiguous match to a single V gene segment. In an earlier analysis of 450 to 700 of the donors, V segments were called functional above 56.7% productive rearrangements and were called segregating when the between-donor standard deviation exceeded 5%. To diagnose cytomegalovirus status from the catalog of TCR beta chain sequences, a statistical classification framework was built. In a later analysis, V and J genes were assigned by comparing TCR nucleotide sequences against IMGT/GENE-DB human TR gene sequences. The TCRdist pipeline was used in a later analysis to assign CDR3 sequences and most-parsimonious VDJ recombination scenarios. In a later analysis, each TCR beta chain was defined by its CDR3 amino acid sequence together with its V-gene family, and reads without a unique V-gene family were excluded. As a way to deal with suspected cross-contamination and a sequencing artifact, a later analysis dropped under 600 nucleotide sequences that were highly shared and had low generation probability. In a later analysis, a clonal expansion index was calculated for each public chain from normalized within-repertoire ranks of inferred template counts. Generation probabilities in a later analysis came from a VDJ recombination model fitted to out-of-frame rearrangements, and those results were checked against IGoR. In a later analysis, hypergeometric tests were used to score TCR-TCR, TCR-HLA and TCR-CMV co-occurrence, with a repertoire-size bias correction applied to TCR pairs. In a later analysis, false discovery rates were estimated by permuting HLA or CMV assignments 20 times. In a later analysis, co-occurring TCRs were grouped with DBSCAN, and TCRdist sequence similarity was added when clustering was performed within HLA-allele-positive subsets. Repertoires with fewer than 30,000 or more than 120,000 public chains were left out of co-occurrence clustering, as were about 5 repertoires with anomalous nucleotide sharing. In its TCRdb copy, this immuneACCESS table keeps in-frame sequences only and misses some clones. Where compared with another copy, unresolved V genes explain less than half of these, and the others have no known cause. V and J calls and clone size are as listed in that table; D and trimming were resolved from the DNA. The table for this sample lists just over 150,000 clones; 86% of them were counted only once. The ten largest clones take up roughly 2% of the sample.

These data originate in a study of cytomegalovirus exposure and HLA in healthy donors (dated by TCRdb to about 2017). Broadly, across the study: In an earlier analysis of 550 to 750 of the donors, around 300 Gb of sequence data and about 110 million unique TCR beta sequences from roughly 200 million T cells were reported. To decide whether each TCR beta V gene segment behaved as functional or pseudogenic, an earlier analysis of some 600 of the donors relied on high-throughput TCR beta sequencing. The study used immunosequencing to profile the T cell repertoires of 666 subjects and linked those repertoires to cytomegalovirus serostatus. To study patterns of TCR occurrence, a later analysis re-analyzed previously published TCR beta repertoires from more than 550 donors and added high-resolution HLA genotyping. Rather than using new phenotypic data, the later analysis identified candidate immune exposures from TCR beta sequences and from how often those sequences occurred across donors. To predict cytomegalovirus infection status, the study brought together high-throughput TCR immunosequencing, statistical association of individual TCRs with disease status, and machine learning. Of the 300 to 450 genotyped donors, 65% to 90% were placed in the genetic ancestry cluster associated with self-reported Caucasian donors. An early release that covered roughly 600 HLA-typed donors contained around 300 gigabases of sequencing data and approximately 85 million unique TCR sequences. The number of typed donors differed by locus: about 629-630 for A, B, C, DRB1 and DQB1; 522 for DQA1; approximately 600 for DPA1; and around 470 for DPB1. Both class I and class II loci were covered by HLA typing, at four-digit resolution. Across around 400 genotyped donors of the cohort, an average of roughly 250,000 unique TCR beta nucleotide sequences per donor were sequenced, and 15% to 20% of those sequences were non-productive. Every discovery cohort repertoire had been produced on one sequencing platform. In addition to the first cohort of 666 subjects, a separate validation cohort of approximately 130 different subjects was used. The study aimed to test whether cataloging public T cell receptors could reveal signatures of past pathogen exposure. Four to six DR-DQ haplotypes were handled as single units for association and clustering, since linkage in the cohort was strong. A later genetic analysis used genome-wide SNP genotypes for 398 of the 666 donors, treating that subset as a discovery cohort. Donor age, sex, ethnicity and CMV serostatus were compiled alongside the repertoire data. Broad study findings and their caveats: Only TCR beta chains were sequenced in this cohort, and the absence of alpha or paired-chain data limited detectable features. In a later analysis, TCR association rates were found to vary across HLA loci, with the most associated TCRs seen for DRB1 alleles and the fewest for HLA-C alleles. Linkage disequilibrium might explain the correlated functional status among segregating V segments, but an unknown experimental factor could not be excluded. In a later analysis, HLA-associated TCR beta chains showed more clonal expansion and lower generation probabilities than non-associated chains that were equally common. In both the original and validation cohorts, the classifier was reported to diagnose cytomegalovirus status with high specificity and sensitivity. An earlier analysis of 587 of the donors showed that most TCR beta V segments appeared in productive rearrangements either about 87% or about 30% of the time, which broadly matched IMGT annotations. The presence/absence analyses assumed that sequencing depth was roughly uniform across donors, and that assumption may not be true. Because counts were too low, about 17 rarely observed V segments, including chromosome 9 orphons, were excluded from the earlier analysis of around 640 of the donors. While some public TCRs were present in many individuals, most TCR sequences turned up only very rarely across donors. A further reported finding was that TCR beta sequences accurately predicted the HLA-A and HLA-B alleles for most subjects in the first cohort. Compared with the approximately 670-donor mean, donors in an Asian-associated ancestry cluster had fewer N-insertions in productive TCRs, according to a later genetic analysis. A later analysis reported that several top co-occurrence clusters appeared linked to parvovirus B19, influenza, CMV and Epstein-Barr virus. Three of the identified cytomegalovirus-associated TCR beta chains were confirmed in vitro to be specific for cytomegalovirus antigens. Because the 87-base-pair reads could not distinguish some IMGT-functional V segments, including TRBV6-2 and TRBV6-3, those segments were excluded. HLA typing was unavailable for some donors at each locus, so association tests used only the typed subset. The only immune exposure information available for the cohort was CMV serostatus. According to a later analysis, most CMV-associated TCR beta chains appeared to be HLA-restricted, and the HLA associations seemed to be driven largely by CMV exposure. The sequencing pipeline was judged likely to have produced a cluster of highly shared sequence variants as a technical artifact. When HLA alleles, especially DR and DQ, strongly co-occurred, attributing TCR associations to individual alleles was difficult. At a false discovery rate of 0.05, a later analysis linked about 17,000 TCR beta sequences to specific HLA alleles. A later genetic analysis associated a missense DCLRE1C variant with V-gene and J-gene trimming of TCR beta chains, and an independent cohort replicated the association. It was suggested by the authors that the approach could potentially be generalized to other disease states and immunological phenotypes. In the study, around 150 TCR beta chains were listed as associated with cytomegalovirus.

The cohort comprised several hundred healthy bone marrow donors. At the time of sampling, all cohort members were nominally healthy, though unrecorded immune exposures were likely present. The donor was CMV seronegative and belonged to the group of more than 300 seronegative cohort members. A peripheral blood sample was collected from each donor, and TCR beta sequencing was performed on peripheral blood mononuclear cells. The Qiagen DNeasy Blood Extraction Kit was used to extract genomic DNA from the blood cell samples. CDR1 GTSNPN and CDR2 SVGIG are derived from the germline V gene (reference sequence). The CDR3 has 14 amino acids, counting the end cysteine and phenylalanine. Only the CDR3 portion is preserved as DNA: 42 bases, with reading frame beginning at the first base. Trimming removed 4 bases from V and 2 bases from J; the gene matches leave 4 bases unexplained.

The sequenced sample was PBMCs. This TCR was sampled from a woman aged 18-29 years in good health and CMV-seronegative. The V and J genes are TRBV30 and TRBJ2-7; 11 bases in the middle match TRBD2. Here is the DNA: TGTGCCTGGAAGACTAGCGGGGCTCCCTACGAGCAGTACTTC. This codes for CAWKTSGAPYEQYF. The variable domain in full, with residues beyond the CDR3 obtained from the reference TRBV30 and TRBJ2-7 genes, is SQTIHQWPATLVQPVGSPLSLECTVEGTSNPNLYWYRQAAGRGLQLLFYSVGIGQISSEVPQNLSASRPQDRQFILSSKKLLLSDSGFYLCAWKTSGAPYEQYFGPGTRLTVT.